The text below deals with one T cell receptor beta chain. What it recognizes is unknown. This record belongs to a study of beta chain features in type 1 diabetes. Study-wide background: Across all samples, over 85 million sorted cells were examined. Regarding the study as a whole: Type 1 diabetes patients showed a moderate but significant shortening of TCRB CDR3s in all four CD4+ subsets.

Trimming removed 3 bases at V and 5 bases at J, with 17 bases between. There are 15 residues in the CDR3. In germline, CDR1 is SEHNR, CDR2 FQNEAQ (reference sequence). All of the isolated RNA was reverse transcribed, so expressed TCRB transcripts were sequenced. Sequencing was performed with immunoSEQ multiplex PCR; in TCRdb, only in-frame clones are kept and a portion is missing. The sample holds more than 250,000 clones, around 20% seen once. Sorting with CD45RO/CCR7/CD25/CD127/CD95/CD27 yielded naive, central memory, regulatory and stem-like memory CD4+ cells. Sequencing was done on a sample of naive CD4+ T cells from blood. The rearrangement uses TRBV7-9 and TRBJ2-7, with a weak D call TRBD1 (7 bases). The receptor's source is a woman aged 40 to 50 with type 1 diabetes. This CDR3 reads CASSLGRGTADEQYF. The CDR3, as DNA: TGTGCCAGCAGCTTGGGACGCGGGACAGCCGACGAGCAGTACTTC. Full variable domain (outside the CDR3, taken from reference TRBV7-9 and TRBJ2-7): DTGVSQNPRHKITKRGQNVTFRCDPISEHNRLYWYRQTLGQGPEFLTYFQNEAQLEKSRLLSDRFSAERPKGSFSTLEIQRTEQGDSAMYLCASSLGRGTADEQYFGPGTRLTVT.